Detailed here is one T cell receptor (beta chain). Its antigen is still unknown. Every PCR received spiked-in synthetic TCR analog templates. Produced via immunoSEQ multiplex PCR; TCRdb's table is partial and in-frame only. This table has about 120,000 clones, roughly 91% appearing once. V dropped 5 bases and J dropped 8; count of bases not matched to a gene: 11. Germline CDR1 and CDR2: LNHNV and YYDKDF (reference sequence). The CDR3 has 15 residues. This entry is derived from a study of PD-L1 blockade in urothelial cancer. Study-level information: Of under 30 patients, around 25 were males with bladder-origin urothelial cancer.

Study-level results: Enhanced expansion of tumor-associated blood clones at 3 weeks characterized durable-benefit patients.

As to time point: peripheral blood 6 weeks after treatment start. The J gene is TRBJ1-3, the V gene TRBV15, with 8 bases lining up with TRBD1. The specimen comprised PBMCs, sampled around atezolizumab (anti-PD-L1) treatment. This TCR derives from a man aged 55-75 years with urothelial cancer. CDR3 amino acids: CATSADREFMDTIYF. Written as DNA, the CDR3 is TGTGCCACCAGCGCGGACAGGGAATTCATGGACACCATATATTTT.